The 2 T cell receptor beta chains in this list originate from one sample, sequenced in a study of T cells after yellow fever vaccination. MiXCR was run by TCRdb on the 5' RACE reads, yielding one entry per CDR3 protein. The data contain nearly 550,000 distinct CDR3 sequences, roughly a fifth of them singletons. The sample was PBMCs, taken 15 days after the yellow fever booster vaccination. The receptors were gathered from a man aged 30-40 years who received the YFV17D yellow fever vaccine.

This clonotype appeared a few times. The CDR3 region has the DNA TGTGCCAGCAGTTATGCCTTAGATTACAATGAGCAGTTCTTC. Amino acid sequence: CASSYALDYNEQFF. J is TRBJ2-1 and V is TRBV6-2 or TRBV6-3; unclear D gene. Trimming stripped 3 bases from V and 4 bases from J, with 10 bases between. The CDR3 runs 14 residues. Germline-derived CDR1 and CDR2 are MNHEY and SVGEGT.

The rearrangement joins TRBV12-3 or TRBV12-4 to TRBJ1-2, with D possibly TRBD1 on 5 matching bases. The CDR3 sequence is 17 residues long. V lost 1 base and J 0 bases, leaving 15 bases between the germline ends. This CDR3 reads CASSLGTGRHPNYGYTF. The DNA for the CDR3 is TGTGCCAGCAGTTTAGGGACGGGGCGGCACCCTAACTATGGCTACACCTTC.